This T cell receptor (beta chain) was captured by sequencing in a study of CXCR4 blockade with PD-1 therapy in pancreatic cancer. No neoadjuvant therapy was given before resection to the patients supplying these archived tumor blocks. This CDR3 has 14 residues. Germline V gene sequence: CDR1 LNHDA, CDR2 SQIVND (reference sequence). V lost 3 bases, J lost 4 bases, and 12 bases lay in between. Assay used: immunoSEQ multiplex PCR; TCRdb lists only in-frame clones, some missing. The table lists thousands of clones, around 50% of them singletons. Study-wide points: Clone frequency correlated with its number of distinct nucleotide rearrangements. Tumors were clonally expanded, mean approximately 0.15 versus 0.048 in healthy blood.

Concerning this clone: Its antigen is currently unknown.

The sequence was collected from a human donor with pancreatic ductal adenocarcinoma. Sequenced material: tumor tissue. This chain links TRBV19 with TRBJ2-5, with no clear D. This chain's CDR3 is CASSMGTMGETQYF. CDR3 bases: TGTGCCAGTAGTATGGGAACCATGGGAGAGACCCAGTACTTC.